The rows below give T cell receptor beta chains drawn from one sample of a study of long-term antiretroviral therapy in people with HIV. Sequencing used immunoSEQ multiplex PCR; TCRdb keeps in-frame clones, though not all of them. The table has some 8,900 clones, roughly four fifths seen once. Sample: unsorted PBMCs, taken 1.8 years before starting antiretroviral therapy. Receptors originate from a man aged 40-50 years with HIV. Each CDR3 is given with its conserved first and last residue. The D gene is left open where the match is weak. A row's size may be missing; if present it is once, few, many or a size class.

d_call: TRBD1; clone_size: few; j_call: TRBJ1-2; v_call: TRBV11-2; cdr3_nt: TGTGCCAGCAGCTTAGAAGGGACAGGGACCCCACGCACCTTC; cdr3_aa: CASSLEGTGTPRTF
d_call: TRBD1; clone_size: NA; j_call: TRBJ1-2; v_call: TRBV10-3; cdr3_nt: TGTGCCATCAGATCGACAGGGGGCGAAGGCTACACCTTC; cdr3_aa: CAIRSTGGEGYTF
d_call: NA; clone_size: NA; j_call: TRBJ2-4; v_call: TRBV19; cdr3_nt: TGTGCCAGTAGTGCGGACAGAGCCAAAAACATTCAGTACTTC; cdr3_aa: CASSADRAKNIQYF
d_call: NA; clone_size: NA; j_call: TRBJ1-3; v_call: TRBV7-9; cdr3_nt: TGTGCCAGCAGCCAGACCCCAGGCTCTGGAAACACCATATATTTT; cdr3_aa: CASSQTPGSGNTIYF
d_call: TRBD1; clone_size: NA; j_call: TRBJ1-1; v_call: TRBV19; cdr3_nt: TGTGCCAGTAGGGACAGGGGGCGCGCGGGTGAAGCTTTCTTT; cdr3_aa: CASRDRGRAGEAFF
d_call: NA; clone_size: NA; j_call: TRBJ1-4; v_call: TRBV10-2; cdr3_nt: TGCGCCAGCAGTGGACAGCTAAATGAAAAACTGTTTTTT; cdr3_aa: CASSGQLNEKLFF
d_call: NA; clone_size: once; j_call: TRBJ1-1; v_call: TRBV11-2; cdr3_nt: TGTGCCAGCAGCCCCTTCGATGGCCCAAGGGGCACTGAAGCTTTCTTT; cdr3_aa: CASSPFDGPRGTEAFF
d_call: NA; clone_size: NA; j_call: TRBJ2-1; v_call: TRBV12-5; cdr3_nt: TGTGGGTCGCGGGGGCAGGTGGGGCATGAGCAGTTCTTC; cdr3_aa: CGSRGQVGHEQFF
d_call: NA; clone_size: NA; j_call: TRBJ1-1; v_call: TRBV2; cdr3_nt: TGTGCCAGCAGTCCTCGTCTTGGGGGCACTGAAGCTTTCTTT; cdr3_aa: CASSPRLGGTEAFF
d_call: NA; clone_size: NA; j_call: TRBJ1-5; v_call: TRBV4-1; cdr3_nt: TGCGCCAGCAGCCAACCCTCGGGGGTAGATAGCAATCAGCCCCAGCATTTT; cdr3_aa: CASSQPSGVDSNQPQHF
d_call: TRBD2; clone_size: NA; j_call: TRBJ2-5; v_call: TRBV14; cdr3_nt: TGTGCCAGCAGAGAGAGCGGGGGAGAGACCCAGTACTTC; cdr3_aa: CASRESGGETQYF
d_call: TRBD1; clone_size: once; j_call: TRBJ1-1; v_call: TRBV5-1; cdr3_nt: TGCGCCAGCAGCTTGGGACAGGGAGGCACTGAAGCTTTCTTT; cdr3_aa: CASSLGQGGTEAFF
d_call: NA; clone_size: once; j_call: TRBJ2-5; v_call: TRBV13; cdr3_nt: TGTGCCAGCAGCTCGTATTCTCAGGCGGAGACCCAGTACTTC; cdr3_aa: CASSSYSQAETQYF
d_call: NA; clone_size: NA; j_call: TRBJ2-5; v_call: TRBV10-3; cdr3_nt: TGTGCCATCATAGAGGAGACCCAGTACTTC; cdr3_aa: CAIIEETQYF
d_call: TRBD1; clone_size: NA; j_call: TRBJ2-1; v_call: TRBV10-2; cdr3_nt: TGCGCCAGCATCCGACAGGGTAGCTCCTACAATGAGCAGTTCTTC; cdr3_aa: CASIRQGSSYNEQFF
d_call: TRBD1; clone_size: NA; j_call: TRBJ1-1; v_call: TRBV19; cdr3_nt: TGTGCCAGTAGTGGGCGGGACAGGGTGAGGACTGAAGCTTTCTTT; cdr3_aa: CASSGRDRVRTEAFF
d_call: TRBD1; clone_size: NA; j_call: TRBJ2-1; v_call: TRBV7-8; cdr3_nt: TGTGCCAGCAGCCAGGGGGATAGCTCCTACAATGAGCAGTTCTTC; cdr3_aa: CASSQGDSSYNEQFF